This TCR beta chain was captured by sequencing in a study of T cell changes during pregnancy in multiple sclerosis. Assay used: immunoSEQ multiplex PCR; TCRdb lists only in-frame clones, some missing. The sample holds some 69,000 clones; about nine tenths are singletons and the top ten take 2% to 2.5%. V gave up 3 bases and J gave up 5 bases, with 23 bases separating them. The germline gives CDR1 ENHRY, CDR2 SYGVKD. There are 18 residues in the CDR3. J is TRBJ2-1 and V is TRBV10-3; perhaps TRBD1 as D (6 bases). This sequence was found in a female donor in good health, enrolled as a control in a pregnancy study. The sequenced sample was peripheral blood, obtained in the second trimester of pregnancy. CDR3 region: CAISDPRGSSPRDNEQFF. DNA of the CDR3: TGTGCCATCAGTGACCCGAGGGGGTCCTCCCCGAGAGACAATGAGCAGTTCTTC.